This TCR beta chain originates from a study of post-analysis software for immune sequencing data. Study context: Disease trajectories encompassed relapsing-remitting, secondary progressive and progressive-relapsing multiple sclerosis. Study-level points and caveats: Diversity measured as normalized Chao1 was significantly lower in multiple sclerosis patients than in controls. F measure grouped same-batch samples tightly together.

Libraries were made from TCR beta cDNA, and they carried unique molecular identifiers. T cells numbering about 0.85 to 10 million yielded approximately 500,000 cDNA molecules. TCRdb reprocessed the PCR reads via MiXCR and lists one record per CDR3 protein. The table includes some 690,000 distinct CDR3 sequences, less than 35% detected once. Comments on this clonotype: Its antigen remains unknown. The junction departs from germline at one end; a sequencing error may be responsible.

Source material: blood. This clonotype was sampled from a girl between 5 and 17 years old with multiple sclerosis.

DNA for the CDR3: TGTGCCAGCAGCCCCCCTGTGGGTCACGATACGCGGTATTTT. This translates into CASSPPVGHDTRYF. The V gene is TRBV7-9, the J gene TRBJ2-3; D gene uncertain. The germline V gene has CDR1 SEHNR and CDR2 FQNEAQ (reference sequence). CDR3 size: 14 residues.